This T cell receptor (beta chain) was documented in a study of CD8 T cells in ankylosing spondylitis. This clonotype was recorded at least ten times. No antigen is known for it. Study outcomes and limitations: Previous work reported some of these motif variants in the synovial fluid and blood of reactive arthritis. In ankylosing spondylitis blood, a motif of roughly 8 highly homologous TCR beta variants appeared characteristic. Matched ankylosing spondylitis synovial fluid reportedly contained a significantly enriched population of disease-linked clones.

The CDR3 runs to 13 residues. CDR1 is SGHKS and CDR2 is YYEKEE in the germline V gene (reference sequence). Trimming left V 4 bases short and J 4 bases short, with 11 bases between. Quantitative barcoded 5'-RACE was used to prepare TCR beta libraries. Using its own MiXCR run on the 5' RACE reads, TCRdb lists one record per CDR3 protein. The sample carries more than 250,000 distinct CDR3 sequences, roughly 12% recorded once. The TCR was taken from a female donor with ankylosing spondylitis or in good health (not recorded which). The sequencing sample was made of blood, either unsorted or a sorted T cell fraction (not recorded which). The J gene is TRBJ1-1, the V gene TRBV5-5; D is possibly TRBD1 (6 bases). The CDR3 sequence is CASSLKQGTEAFF. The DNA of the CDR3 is TGTGCCAGCAGCCTGAAACAGGGCACTGAAGCTTTCTTT. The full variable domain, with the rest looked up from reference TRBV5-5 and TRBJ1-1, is DAGVTQSPTHLIKTRGQQVTLRCSPISGHKSVSWYQQVLGQGPQFIFQYYEKEERGRGNFPDRFSARQFPNYSSELNVNALLLGDSALYLCASSLKQGTEAFFGQGTRLTVV.